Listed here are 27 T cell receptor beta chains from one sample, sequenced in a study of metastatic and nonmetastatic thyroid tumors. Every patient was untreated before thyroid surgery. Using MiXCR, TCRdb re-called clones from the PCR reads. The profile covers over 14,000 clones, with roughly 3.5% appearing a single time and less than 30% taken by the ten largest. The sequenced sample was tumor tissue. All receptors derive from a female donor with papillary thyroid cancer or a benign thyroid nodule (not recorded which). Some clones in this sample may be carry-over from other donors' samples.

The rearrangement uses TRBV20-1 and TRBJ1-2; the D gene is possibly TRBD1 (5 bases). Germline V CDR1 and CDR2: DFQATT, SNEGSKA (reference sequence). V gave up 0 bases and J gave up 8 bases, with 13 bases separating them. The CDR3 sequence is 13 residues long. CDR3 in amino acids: CSARDPGLGGYTF. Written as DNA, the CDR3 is TGCAGTGCTAGAGATCCGGGGCTTGGAGGCTACACCTTC.

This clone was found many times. In DNA form, the CDR3 reads TGTGCCAGCAGTTATCTGGACAGGGTGGGGAATGAGCAGTTCTTC. Protein sequence: CASSYLDRVGNEQFF. The V gene is TRBV6-1, the J gene TRBJ2-1; 8 nucleotides line up with TRBD1. The CDR3 is 15 residues long. CDR1 is MNHNS, CDR2 SASEGT, per germline. Trimming cost V 5 bases and J 7 bases; bases outside gene matches: 10.

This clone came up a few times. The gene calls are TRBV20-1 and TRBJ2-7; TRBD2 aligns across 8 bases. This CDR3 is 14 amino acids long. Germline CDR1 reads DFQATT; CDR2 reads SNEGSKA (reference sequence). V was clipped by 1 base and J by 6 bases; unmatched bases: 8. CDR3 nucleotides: TGCAGTGCTAGAGTCGGGAGCGGGAGAGGCGAGCAGTACTTC. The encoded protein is CSARVGSGRGEQYF.

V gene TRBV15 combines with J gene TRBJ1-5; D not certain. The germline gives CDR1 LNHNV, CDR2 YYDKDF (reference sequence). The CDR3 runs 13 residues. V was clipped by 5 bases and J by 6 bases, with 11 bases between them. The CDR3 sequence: CATSPDVAQPQHF. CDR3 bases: TGTGCCACCAGCCCGGATGTGGCTCAGCCCCAGCATTTT.

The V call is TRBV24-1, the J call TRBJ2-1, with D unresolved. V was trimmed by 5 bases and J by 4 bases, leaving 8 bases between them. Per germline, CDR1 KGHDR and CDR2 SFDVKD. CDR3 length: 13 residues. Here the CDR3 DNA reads TGTGCCACCAGTGGTAACATGTACAATGAGCAGTTCTTC. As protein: CATSGNMYNEQFF.

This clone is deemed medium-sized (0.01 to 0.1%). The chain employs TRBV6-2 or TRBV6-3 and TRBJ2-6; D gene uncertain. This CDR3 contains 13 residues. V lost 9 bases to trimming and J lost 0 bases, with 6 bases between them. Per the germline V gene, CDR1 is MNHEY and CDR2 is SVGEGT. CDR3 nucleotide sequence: TGTGCCAGTGTGCACTCTGGGGCCAACGTCCTGACTTTC. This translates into CASVHSGANVLTF.

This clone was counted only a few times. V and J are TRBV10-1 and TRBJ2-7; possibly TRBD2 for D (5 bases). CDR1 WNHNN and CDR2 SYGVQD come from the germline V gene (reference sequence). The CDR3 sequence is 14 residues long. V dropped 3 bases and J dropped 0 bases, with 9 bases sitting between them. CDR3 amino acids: CASSDSGSSYEQYF. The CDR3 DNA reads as TGCGCCAGCAGTGATTCGGGAAGCTCCTACGAGCAGTACTTC.

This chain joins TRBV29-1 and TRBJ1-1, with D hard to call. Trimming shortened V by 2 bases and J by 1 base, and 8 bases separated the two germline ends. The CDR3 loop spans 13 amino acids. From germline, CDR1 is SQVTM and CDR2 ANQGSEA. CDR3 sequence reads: CSVERQQNTEAFF. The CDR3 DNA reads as TGCAGCGTTGAACGGCAGCAGAACACTGAAGCTTTCTTT.

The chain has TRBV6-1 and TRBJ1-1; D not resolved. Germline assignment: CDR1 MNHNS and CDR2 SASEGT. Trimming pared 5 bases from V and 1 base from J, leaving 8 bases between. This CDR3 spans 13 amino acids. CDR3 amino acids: CASSPAENTEAFF. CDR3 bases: TGTGCCAGCAGTCCGGCCGAGAACACTGAAGCTTTCTTT.

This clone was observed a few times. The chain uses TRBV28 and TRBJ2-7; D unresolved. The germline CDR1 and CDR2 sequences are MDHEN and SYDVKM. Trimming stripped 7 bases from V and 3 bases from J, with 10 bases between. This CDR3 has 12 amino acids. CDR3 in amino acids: CASKKGIYEQYF. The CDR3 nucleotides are TGTGCCAGCAAGAAGGGCATCTACGAGCAGTACTTC.

CDR3: CASSLRSTYEQYF. The CDR3 DNA reads as TGTGCCAGCAGTTTGCGGTCCACCTACGAGCAGTACTTC. This chain joins TRBV2 and TRBJ2-7; D gene unclear. CDR3 length: 13 residues. Germline V gives CDR1 SNHLY, CDR2 FYNNEI. Trimming pared 5 bases from V and 2 bases from J, leaving 10 bases between.

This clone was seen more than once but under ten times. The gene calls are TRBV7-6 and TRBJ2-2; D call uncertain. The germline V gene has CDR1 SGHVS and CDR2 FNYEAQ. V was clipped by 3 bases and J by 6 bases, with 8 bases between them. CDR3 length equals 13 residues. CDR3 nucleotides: TGTGCCAGCAGCTTCTTTGGCGCCGGGGAGCTGTTTTTT. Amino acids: CASSFFGAGELFF.

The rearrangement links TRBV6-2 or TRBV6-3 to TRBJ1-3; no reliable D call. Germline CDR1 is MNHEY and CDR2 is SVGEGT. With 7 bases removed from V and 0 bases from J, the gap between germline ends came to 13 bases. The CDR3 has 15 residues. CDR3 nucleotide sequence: TGTGCCAGCATTGTTTCGGTAGACTCTGGAAACACCATATATTTT. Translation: CASIVSVDSGNTIYF.

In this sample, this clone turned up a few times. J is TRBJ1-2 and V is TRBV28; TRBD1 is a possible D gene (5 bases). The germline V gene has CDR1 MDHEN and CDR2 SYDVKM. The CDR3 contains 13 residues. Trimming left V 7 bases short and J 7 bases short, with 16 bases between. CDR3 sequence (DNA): TGTGCCAGCATTTTTCGGTCAGGGCTTGGCTACACCTTC. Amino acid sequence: CASIFRSGLGYTF.

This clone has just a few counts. This CDR3 reads CASSSPDRYYTF. DNA for the CDR3: TGTGCCAGCAGCTCGCCGGACCGGTACTACACCTTC. The V gene is TRBV3-1, the J gene TRBJ1-2; D not certain. With 5 bases removed from V and 10 bases from J, the gap between germline ends came to 14 bases. Germline V gives CDR1 LGHDT, CDR2 YNNKEL (reference sequence). The CDR3 spans 12 residues.

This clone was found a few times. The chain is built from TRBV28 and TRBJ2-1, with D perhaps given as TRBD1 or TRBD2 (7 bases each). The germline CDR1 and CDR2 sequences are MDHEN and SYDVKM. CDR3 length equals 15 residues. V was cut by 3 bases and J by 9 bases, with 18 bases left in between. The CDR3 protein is CASSFQDAGGGEQFF. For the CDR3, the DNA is TGTGCCAGCAGTTTCCAGGACGCAGGGGGGGGTGAGCAGTTCTTC.

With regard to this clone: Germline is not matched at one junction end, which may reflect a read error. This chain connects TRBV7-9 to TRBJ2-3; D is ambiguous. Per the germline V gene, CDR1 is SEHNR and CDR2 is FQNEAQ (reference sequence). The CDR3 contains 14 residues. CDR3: CAGRSRVGTDTQYF. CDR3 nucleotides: TGTGCCGGCAGATCGAGAGTTGGCACAGATACGCAGTATTTT.

CDR3 DNA: TGTGCCAGCAGCGAGGGACCGTACAATGAGCAGTTCTTC. It encodes CASSEGPYNEQFF. The rearrangement joins TRBV27 to TRBJ2-1, with D possibly being TRBD1 or TRBD2 (5 bases each). CDR1 is MNHEY, CDR2 SMNVEV, per germline (reference sequence). There are 13 residues in the CDR3. Trimming took off 6 bases at V and 4 bases at J, with 10 bases between the two ends.

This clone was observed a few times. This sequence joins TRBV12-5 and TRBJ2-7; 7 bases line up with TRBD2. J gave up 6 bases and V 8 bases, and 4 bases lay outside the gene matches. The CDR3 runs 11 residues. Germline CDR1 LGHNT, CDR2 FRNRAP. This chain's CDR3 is CASCGSAEQYF. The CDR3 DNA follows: TGTGCTAGTTGCGGGAGCGCCGAGCAGTACTTC.

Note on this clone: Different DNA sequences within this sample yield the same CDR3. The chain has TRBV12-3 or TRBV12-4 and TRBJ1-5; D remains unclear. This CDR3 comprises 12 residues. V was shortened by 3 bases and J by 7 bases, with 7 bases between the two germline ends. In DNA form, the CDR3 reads TGTGCCAGCAGTTTTTCCGGACAGCCCCAGCATTTT. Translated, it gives CASSFSGQPQHF.

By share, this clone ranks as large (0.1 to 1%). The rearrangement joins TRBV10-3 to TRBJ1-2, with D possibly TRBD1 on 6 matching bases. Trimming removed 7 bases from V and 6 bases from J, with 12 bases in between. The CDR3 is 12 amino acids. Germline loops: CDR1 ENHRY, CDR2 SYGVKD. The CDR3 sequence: CAITGAGDGYTF. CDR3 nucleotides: TGTGCCATCACAGGGGCAGGGGATGGCTACACCTTC.

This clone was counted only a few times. CDR3 sequence (DNA): TGTGCCAGCAACCCTACAGGGGGCGCGGGAAACACTGAAGCTTTCTTT. This encodes CASNPTGGAGNTEAFF. This chain connects TRBV6-2 or TRBV6-3 to TRBJ1-1, with TRBD1 identical over 9 bases. With 7 bases clipped from V and 2 bases from J, the junction kept 11 bases outside the gene matches. Per the germline V gene, CDR1 is MNHEY and CDR2 is SVGEGT. The CDR3 covers 16 residues.

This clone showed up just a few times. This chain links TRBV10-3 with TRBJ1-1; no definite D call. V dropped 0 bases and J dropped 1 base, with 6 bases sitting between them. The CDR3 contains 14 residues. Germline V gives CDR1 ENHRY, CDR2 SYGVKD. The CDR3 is CAISESGQNTEAFF. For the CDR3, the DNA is TGTGCCATCAGTGAGTCGGGCCAGAACACTGAAGCTTTCTTT.

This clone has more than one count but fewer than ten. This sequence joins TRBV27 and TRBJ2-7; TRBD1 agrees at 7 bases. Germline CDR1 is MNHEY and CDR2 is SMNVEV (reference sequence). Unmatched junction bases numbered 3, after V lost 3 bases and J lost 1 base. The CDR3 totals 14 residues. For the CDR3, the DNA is TGTGCCAGCAGTTTGACAGGGTTTTCCTACGAGCAGTACTTC. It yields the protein CASSLTGFSYEQYF.

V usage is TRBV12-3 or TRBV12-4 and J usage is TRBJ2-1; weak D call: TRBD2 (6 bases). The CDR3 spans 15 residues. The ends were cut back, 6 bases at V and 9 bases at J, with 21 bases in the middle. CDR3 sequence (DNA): TGTGCCAGCAGGGAGAGGGGACTCCGGCCGGGTGAGCAGTTCTTC. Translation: CASRERGLRPGEQFF.

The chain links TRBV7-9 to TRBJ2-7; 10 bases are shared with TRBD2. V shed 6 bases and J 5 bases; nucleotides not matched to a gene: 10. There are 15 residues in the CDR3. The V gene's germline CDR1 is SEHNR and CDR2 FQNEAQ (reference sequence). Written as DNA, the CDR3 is TGTGCCAGCAGTCGCGCGTCGCTAGCGGGAGACGAGCAGTACTTC. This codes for CASSRASLAGDEQYF.

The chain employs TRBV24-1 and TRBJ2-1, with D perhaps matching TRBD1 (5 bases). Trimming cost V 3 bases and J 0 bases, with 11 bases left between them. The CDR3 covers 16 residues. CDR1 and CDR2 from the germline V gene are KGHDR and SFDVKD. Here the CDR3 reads CATSDADISSYNEQFF. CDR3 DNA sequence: TGTGCCACCAGTGATGCGGACATAAGCTCCTACAATGAGCAGTTCTTC.